Following are 27 T cell receptor beta chains from one sample sequenced in a study of shared clonotypes between healthy human individuals. The data were produced by immunoSEQ multiplex PCR, yet TCRdb's version contains in-frame clones alone and is incomplete. The sample has 2 million to 3 million clones, 80% to 95% seen once. The material sequenced was naive CD4+ T cells from PBMCs. Subset noted: CD45RA+ positively selected. All receptors derive from a man between 18 and 35 years old in good health. Some clones in this sample may be carry-over from other donors' samples.

The chain joins TRBV28 to TRBJ1-5; weak D call: TRBD1 (5 bases). Germline CDR1 reads MDHEN; CDR2 reads SYDVKM. The CDR3 is 14 residues long. V lost 7 bases and J lost 2, with 12 bases in between. The CDR3: CASNSRGGNQPQHF. The CDR3 DNA is TGTGCCAGCAACTCCCGAGGGGGCAATCAGCCCCAGCATTTT.

The chain couples TRBV28 to TRBJ1-2; D call uncertain. CDR3 size: 16 residues. With 7 bases removed from V and 7 bases from J, the gap between germline ends came to 25 bases. Germline CDR1 MDHEN, CDR2 SYDVKM. The CDR3 region has the DNA TGTGCCAGCACCCAGGTGGCGTCCCGACGGACTCTTGGCTACACCTTC. Amino acids: CASTQVASRRTLGYTF.

Regarding this clone: The same CDR3 arises from other DNA sequences in this sample as well. The chain recombines TRBV9 with TRBJ2-7; D possibly uses TRBD1 or TRBD2 (5 bases each). The CDR3 is 14 residues long. Germline values: CDR1 SGDLS, CDR2 YYNGEE. V was shortened by 4 bases and J by 4 bases, with 15 bases between the two germline ends. CDR3 sequence reads: CASSSGTGLYEQYF. The CDR3 DNA reads as TGTGCCAGCAGCTCGGGGACGGGATTGTACGAGCAGTACTTC. The full variable domain, its missing parts supplied by reference TRBV9 and TRBJ2-7, is DSGVTQTPKHLITATGQRVTLRCSPRSGDLSVYWYQQSLDQGLQFLIQYYNGEERAKGNILERFSAQQFPDLHSELNLSSLELGDSALYFCASSSGTGLYEQYFGPGTRLTVT.

The gene calls are TRBV2 and TRBJ2-7; a weak D match, TRBD2 (5 bases). The CDR3 runs 13 residues. Germline assignment: CDR1 SNHLY and CDR2 FYNNEI. Trimming stripped 7 bases from V and 3 bases from J, with 13 bases between. The CDR3 DNA follows: TGTGCCAGCACTGCGGAACGGGACTACGAGCAGTACTTC. It codes for CASTAERDYEQYF.

The chain links TRBV28 to TRBJ2-7, with D perhaps TRBD1 (6 bases). Germline V gene sequence: CDR1 MDHEN, CDR2 SYDVKM. This CDR3 is 14 amino acids long. V was cut by 7 bases and J by 1 base, with 14 bases left in between. The CDR3 sequence: CASTINQGSYEQYF. The CDR3 DNA reads TGTGCCAGCACCATTAACCAGGGGTCCTACGAGCAGTACTTC.

This clone was seen once. The chain joins TRBV9 to TRBJ2-7; either TRBD1 or TRBD2 may supply D (6 bases each). Trimming shortened V by 0 bases and J by 5 bases, and 15 bases separated the two germline ends. Germline CDR1 SGDLS, CDR2 YYNGEE. The CDR3 extends over 15 amino acids. The CDR3 bases are TGTGCCAGCAGCGTAGAGGGACTTGGGGACAACGAGCAGTACTTC. This translates into CASSVEGLGDNEQYF.

This clone is a singleton in its sample. For the CDR3, the DNA is TGTGCCAGCACCGCCGGGCCAGGGTGGGCTGAGATCTATGGCTACACCTTC. This sequence encodes CASTAGPGWAEIYGYTF. The J gene is TRBJ1-2, the V gene TRBV28, with D perhaps TRBD1 (5 bases). Trimming removed 7 bases from V and 4 bases from J, with 25 bases in between. Per germline, CDR1 MDHEN and CDR2 SYDVKM. The CDR3 extends over 17 amino acids.

This clone was picked up one time. This chain connects TRBV5-1 to TRBJ1-3; no reliable D call. This CDR3 comprises 14 residues. Germline V gives CDR1 SGHRS, CDR2 YFSETQ. Trimming shortened V by 4 bases and J by 1 base, and 9 bases separated the two germline ends. The CDR3 nucleotides read TGCGCCAGCAGCCGGGATGATTCTGGAAACACCATATATTTT. Protein sequence: CASSRDDSGNTIYF.

J is TRBJ2-3 and V is TRBV18; D may correspond to TRBD1 or TRBD2 (5 bases each). The length of the CDR3 is 13 residues. With 4 bases removed from V and 2 bases from J, the gap between germline ends came to 7 bases. Germline values: CDR1 KGHSH, CDR2 LQKENI. CDR3 sequence reads: CASSRGTTDTQYF. The CDR3 DNA reads TGTGCCAGCTCACGAGGGACCACAGATACGCAGTATTTT.

V gene TRBV7-2 combines with J gene TRBJ2-1; TRBD2 is a possible D gene (5 bases). The CDR3 extends over 14 amino acids. Deletions cut 3 bases from V and 10 bases from J, with 16 bases between. Germline V gene data show CDR1 as SGHTA and CDR2 as FQGNSA. The CDR3 sequence is CASSFSGRTLEQFF. CDR3 coding DNA: TGTGCCAGCAGCTTTTCAGGAAGGACTTTAGAGCAGTTCTTC. The full variable domain, with the rest looked up from reference TRBV7-2 and TRBJ2-1, is GAGVSQSPSNKVTEKGKDVELRCDPISGHTALYWYRQSLGQGLEFLIYFQGNSAPDKSGLPSDRFSAERTGGSVSTLTIQRTQQEDSAVYLCASSFSGRTLEQFFGPGTRLTVL.

This chain connects TRBV5-4 to TRBJ2-1; the D gene is possibly TRBD2 (6 bases). Germline CDR1 is SGHNT and CDR2 is YYREEE (reference sequence). The V and J ends lost 2 bases and 8 bases respectively, with 14 bases between them. The CDR3 runs to 14 residues. The CDR3 loop reads CASSLGRGVDEQFF. The CDR3 DNA follows: TGTGCCAGCAGCTTAGGGCGGGGAGTCGATGAGCAGTTCTTC.

As DNA, the CDR3 is TGTGCCAGTAGTATTAGAGGGGAAGGCATTCAGTACTTC. This translates into CASSIRGEGIQYF. The rearrangement uses TRBV19 and TRBJ2-4, with D tentatively TRBD1 or TRBD2 (5 bases each). CDR3 length equals 13 residues. The germline gives CDR1 LNHDA, CDR2 SQIVND (reference sequence). V dropped 3 bases and J dropped 9 bases, with 12 bases sitting between them.

The chain uses TRBV18 and TRBJ2-1; 16 positions agree with TRBD2. After removal of 6 bases from V and 4 bases from J, the junction contained 12 bases not matched to a gene. The CDR3 spans 19 residues. CDR1 KGHSH and CDR2 LQKENI come from the germline V gene. CDR3 sequence (DNA): TGTGCCAGCTCCCCGCCGGGACTAGCGGGAGGGCGAGGGTACAATGAGCAGTTCTTC. Translating it yields CASSPPGLAGGRGYNEQFF.

The chain has TRBV28 and TRBJ2-1, with D unclear. Trimming cost V 0 bases and J 5 bases, with 11 bases left between them. Germline V gives CDR1 MDHEN, CDR2 SYDVKM. The CDR3 runs to 15 residues. CDR3 nucleotide sequence: TGTGCCAGCAGTTTATGGGCCTTGTCCGACAATGAGCAGTTCTTC. Its translation: CASSLWALSDNEQFF.

Regarding this clone: This same CDR3 is encoded by further DNA sequences in the sample. The gene calls are TRBV6-5 and TRBJ1-5; 7 bases align to TRBD1. CDR3 size: 15 residues. Germline loops: CDR1 MNHEY, CDR2 SVGAGI. Germline trimming cut 6 bases from V and 6 bases from J; bases unmatched to any gene: 11. The CDR3 DNA sequence: TGTGCCAGCAGCCCCTCCGGCAGGGGGGGTCAGCCCCAGCATTTT. Translating gives CASSPSGRGGQPQHF.

The CDR3 loop reads CASSLPSGRALESYNEQFF. Here the CDR3 DNA reads TGCGCCAGCAGCCTTCCTAGCGGGAGGGCCTTGGAGTCTTACAATGAGCAGTTCTTC. The chain has TRBV5-1 and TRBJ2-1; TRBD2 matches 12 bases. The J segment lost 4 bases and the V segment lost 4 bases, leaving 15 bases of the junction unmatched. The germline CDR1 and CDR2 sequences are SGHRS and YFSETQ. This CDR3 comprises 19 residues.

This chain joins TRBV2 and TRBJ1-5; D is unresolved. Germline loops: CDR1 SNHLY, CDR2 FYNNEI. Trimming removed 10 bases from V and 6 bases from J, with 16 bases in between. CDR3 size: 13 residues. CDR3 sequence reads: CAISYESSQPQHF. Here the CDR3 DNA reads TGTGCCATATCCTATGAGAGTTCTCAGCCCCAGCATTTT.

The rearrangement joins TRBV10-3 to TRBJ1-2; D is uncertain. The CDR3 has 12 residues. The germline V and J ends were trimmed by 4 bases and 5 bases, with 8 bases remaining between them. CDR1 and CDR2 from the germline V gene are ENHRY and SYGVKD. The CDR3 nucleotides are TGTGCCATCAGTGTTTTCTCGTATGGCTACACCTTC. Encoded protein: CAISVFSYGYTF.

V and J are TRBV28 and TRBJ2-3, with 7 bases fitting TRBD1. Germline loops: CDR1 MDHEN, CDR2 SYDVKM. The CDR3 extends over 15 amino acids. Germline trimming cut 4 bases from V and 3 bases from J; bases unmatched to any gene: 7. The CDR3 region has the DNA TGTGCCAGCAGTTCAAGCGCCAGGGGGACAGATACGCAGTATTTT. Protein sequence: CASSSSARGTDTQYF.

In regard to this clone: Other DNA sequences of this sample code for an identical CDR3. The chain recombines TRBV6-1 with TRBJ1-1, with unresolved D. Trimming left V 0 bases short and J 5 bases short, with 10 bases between. CDR3 length: 14 residues. CDR1 MNHNS and CDR2 SASEGT come from the germline V gene. The CDR3 sequence: CASSEAAGVTEAFF. Here the CDR3 DNA reads TGTGCCAGCAGTGAAGCTGCCGGGGTTACTGAAGCTTTCTTT.

A single count supports this clone. This chain's CDR3 is CASSLGGVAFF. Written as DNA, the CDR3 is TGTGCCAGCAGCTTAGGGGGGGTAGCTTTCTTT. The V gene is TRBV7-9, the J gene TRBJ1-1, with D maybe TRBD1 (5 bases). Trimming stripped 1 base from V and 10 bases from J, with 7 bases between. CDR3 length: 11 residues. CDR1 and CDR2 from the germline V gene are SEHNR and FQNEAQ (reference sequence).

The chain is built from TRBV7-3 and TRBJ2-6, with D hard to call. V was clipped by 4 bases and J by 2 bases, with 6 bases between them. This CDR3 region has 14 residues. Germline CDR1 and CDR2: SGHTA and FQGTGA. CDR3 amino acids: CASSSSTGANVLTF. The CDR3 coding sequence is TGTGCCAGCAGCTCCTCAACTGGGGCCAACGTCCTGACTTTC.

This CDR3 reads CASNGQTNYGYTF. The CDR3 bases are TGTGCCAGCAACGGGCAGACTAACTATGGCTACACCTTC. The V and J genes are TRBV18 and TRBJ1-2; no firm D call. V lost 8 bases and J lost 0, with 10 bases in between. This CDR3 has 13 amino acids. CDR1 and CDR2 from the germline V gene are KGHSH and LQKENI.

This chain uses TRBV5-6 with TRBJ1-5; D ambiguous. Germline assignment: CDR1 SGHDT and CDR2 YYEEEE. This CDR3 region has 15 residues. V lost 4 bases and J lost 3, with 14 bases in between. This CDR3 reads CASSAGGPYNQPQHF. The CDR3, as DNA: TGTGCCAGCAGCGCGGGAGGGCCCTACAATCAGCCCCAGCATTTT.

This clone was observed a few times. This chain connects TRBV29-1 to TRBJ2-7; TRBD2 might be the D (6 bases). The CDR3 runs to 14 residues. Germline values: CDR1 SQVTM, CDR2 ANQGSEA. The V end lost 3 bases, the J end lost 5 bases, and 17 bases lay between the germline ends. CDR3 coding DNA: TGCAGCGTTGATTTAGGAGGGGCAGGCGACGAGCAGTACTTC. Its translation: CSVDLGGAGDEQYF.

V and J are TRBV4-2 and TRBJ2-1; possible D gene TRBD2, 5 bases. Trimming stripped 4 bases from V and 7 bases from J, with 14 bases between. Germline-derived CDR1 and CDR2 are LGHNA and YNFKEQ. The CDR3 runs 14 residues. CDR3 nucleotides: TGTGCCAGCAGCCCCCGAGGAGGTGGAAATGAGCAGTTCTTC. Translation gives CASSPRGGGNEQFF.

The rearrangement links TRBV4-3 to TRBJ1-3; TRBD1 matches at 7 bases. CDR3 size: 17 residues. V shed 0 bases and J 3 bases; nucleotides not matched to a gene: 8. Germline lookup yields CDR1 LGHNA and CDR2 YSLEER. CDR3 loop: CASSQDLHRGYGNTIYF. The CDR3 nucleotides read TGCGCCAGCAGCCAAGATCTGCACAGGGGTTATGGAAACACCATATATTTT.